The 12 T cell receptor beta chains below come from one sample, sequenced in a study of blood T cell repertoires in COVID-19. Repertoires were generated with immunoSEQ multiplex PCR, while TCRdb's copy carries only in-frame clones and drops some. Altogether more than 200,000 clones are present, roughly 90% being singletons, with the ten largest covering 4.1%. The sequenced material came from PBMCs or T cells enriched from blood (not recorded which). The receptors here all came from a woman aged 25-40 years who had recovered from COVID-19.

This clone was seen a single time. The chain couples TRBV5-1 to TRBJ2-7; 9 nucleotides line up with TRBD2. The CDR3 sequence is 15 residues long. Germline V lookup: CDR1 SGHRS, CDR2 YFSETQ. The V gene end was trimmed by 0 bases and the J gene end by 4 bases; junction bases not matched to a gene: 5. The CDR3, as DNA: TGCGCCAGCAGCTTGGGTAGCGGGAGAATGTACGAGCAGTACTTC. This gives the protein CASSLGSGRMYEQYF.

The chain uses TRBV24-1 and TRBJ2-3, with D maybe TRBD1 (6 bases). Germline values: CDR1 KGHDR, CDR2 SFDVKD. The CDR3 covers 15 residues. The V end lost 10 bases, the J end lost 0 bases, and 16 bases lay between the germline ends. This chain's CDR3 is CATRQGRASTDTQYF. In nucleotides, the CDR3 is TGTGCCACACGGCAGGGGCGTGCTAGCACAGATACGCAGTATTTT.

In its sample, this clone was seen a few times. The CDR3 is CASRGAGPQHF. CDR3 coding DNA: TGTGCCAGCAGGGGAGCGGGGCCCCAGCATTTT. The chain recombines TRBV7-9 with TRBJ1-5; no reliable D call. CDR3 length: 11 residues. Trimming shortened V by 6 bases and J by 9 bases, and 9 bases separated the two germline ends. The V gene's germline CDR1 is SEHNR and CDR2 FQNEAQ (reference sequence). Combining the CDR3 with reference TRBV7-9 and TRBJ1-5 gives the whole variable domain DTGVSQNPRHKITKRGQNVTFRCDPISEHNRLYWYRQTLGQGPEFLTYFQNEAQLEKSRLLSDRFSAERPKGSFSTLEIQRTEQGDSAMYLCASRGAGPQHFGDGTRLSIL.

The chain joins TRBV19 to TRBJ2-2; maybe TRBD2 (6 bases). Germline CDR1 LNHDA, CDR2 SQIVND (reference sequence). Trimming shortened V by 3 bases and J by 1 base, and 12 bases separated the two germline ends. The CDR3 sequence is 16 residues long. This chain's CDR3 is CASSIRGLLNTGELFF. In DNA form, the CDR3 reads TGTGCCAGTAGTATTAGGGGACTCCTGAACACCGGGGAGCTGTTTTTT. The entire variable domain, with the rest obtained from reference TRBV19 and TRBJ2-2, is as follows: DGGITQSPKYLFRKEGQNVTLSCEQNLNHDAMYWYRQDPGQGLRLIYYSQIVNDFQKGDIAEGYSVSREKKESFPLTVTSAQKNPTAFYLCASSIRGLLNTGELFFGEGSRLTVL.

This clone was seen more than once but under ten times. The chain couples TRBV6-2 or TRBV6-3 to TRBJ2-5, with 8 bases aligning to TRBD2. Germline CDR1 MNHEY, CDR2 SVGEGT. This CDR3 has 15 amino acids. J was trimmed by 6 bases and V by 4 bases; bases with no gene match: 10. In nucleotides, the CDR3 is TGTGCCAGCAGTTTTACCCAGCGGGAGCGACAGACCCAGTACTTC. Residues: CASSFTQRERQTQYF.

The chain joins TRBV19 to TRBJ2-7, with a possible D match to TRBD2 (6 bases). V was trimmed by 0 bases and J by 6 bases, leaving 9 bases between them. This CDR3 contains 13 residues. Germline CDR1 is LNHDA and CDR2 is SQIVND (reference sequence). CDR3 sequence (DNA): TGTGCCAGTAGTATAGATATTAGCGGCGAGCAGTACTTC. It codes for CASSIDISGEQYF.

V and J are TRBV15 and TRBJ2-3; D unresolved. V shed 3 bases and J shed 4 bases, with 11 bases lying between them. Germline V lookup: CDR1 LNHNV, CDR2 YYDKDF (reference sequence). This CDR3 comprises 14 residues. CDR3: CATSRRSFADTQYF. CDR3 nucleotides: TGTGCCACCAGCAGGCGGTCTTTCGCAGATACGCAGTATTTT. Looking up the rest from reference TRBV15 and TRBJ2-3 gives the full variable domain: DAMVIQNPRYQVTQFGKPVTLSCSQTLNHNVMYWYQQKSSQAPKLLFHYYDKDFNNEADTPDNFQSRRPNTSFCFLDIRSPGLGDTAMYLCATSRRSFADTQYFGPGTRLTVL.

This clone was seen repeatedly, ten times or more. CDR3 loop: CASSALGGNYGYTF. DNA of the CDR3: TGTGCCAGCAGCGCCCTCGGGGGTAACTATGGCTACACCTTC. This sequence joins TRBV11-2 and TRBJ1-2; D perhaps matches TRBD1 (5 bases). The CDR3 has 14 residues. The germline gives CDR1 SGHAT, CDR2 FQNNGV. Trimming took 5 bases from V and 1 from J, leaving 11 bases between them.

The chain is built from TRBV12-3 or TRBV12-4 and TRBJ2-2, with D hard to call. The CDR3 runs 13 residues. V lost 5 bases, J lost 4 bases, and 8 bases lay in between. The CDR3: CASSLRSTGELFF. The DNA for the CDR3 is TGTGCCAGCAGTCTGCGTAGCACCGGGGAGCTGTTTTTT.

Only one count was recorded for this clone. The chain employs TRBV6-5 and TRBJ1-5; D remains ambiguous. This CDR3 comprises 15 residues. Germline lookup yields CDR1 MNHEY and CDR2 SVGAGI. V lost 6 bases, J lost 0 bases, and 12 bases lay in between. CDR3 DNA sequence: TGTGCCAGCAGAACCGACGAGGATAGCAATCAGCCCCAGCATTTT. Protein product: CASRTDEDSNQPQHF.

Points on this clone: At one of its ends the junction is not consistent with the germline gene, which may arise from a read error. The genes are TRBV28 and TRBJ1-2, with D tentatively TRBD1 (6 bases). Germline CDR1 is MDHEN and CDR2 is SYDVKM. This CDR3 has 16 residues. The CDR3 region has the DNA TGTGCCAGCAGTTCATCGGGACACCGGTCGACCTATAGCTACACCTTC. Amino acid sequence: CASSSSGHRSTYSYTF.

This chain joins TRBV4-1 and TRBJ2-5; D unclear. Germline loops: CDR1 MGHRA, CDR2 YSYEKL. The V and J ends lost 6 bases and 2 bases respectively, with 13 bases between them. The CDR3 sequence is 14 residues long. CDR3 region: CASSPDTNQETQYF. CDR3 in DNA: TGCGCCAGCAGTCCCGACACAAATCAAGAGACCCAGTACTTC.